The 16 T cell receptor beta chains below come from one sample, sequenced in a study of blood T cell repertoires in COVID-19. The method was immunoSEQ multiplex PCR; TCRdb's version includes in-frame clones alone and lacks a portion of them. The repertoire includes roughly 150,000 clones, around 73% of them detected once, and roughly 9.8% sits in the top ten. The sequenced material came from peripheral blood. The receptors here all came from a man aged 60 to 75 who had recovered from COVID-19.

This rearrangement joins TRBV28 to TRBJ2-7; D might be TRBD1 (6 bases). Trimming removed 4 bases at V and 2 bases at J, with 18 bases between. Germline V gene lookup returns CDR1 MDHEN and CDR2 SYDVKM. CDR3 length equals 16 residues. The DNA of the CDR3 is TGTGCCAGCAGTTCCCCAGGGGAGCCCAAGGCCTACGAGCAGTACTTC. It yields the protein CASSSPGEPKAYEQYF.

This clone was picked up one time. The genes are TRBV27 and TRBJ1-1, with 7 bases matching TRBD1. Germline CDR1 MNHEY, CDR2 SMNVEV (reference sequence). Trimming took 5 bases from V and 4 from J; bases not matched to a gene: 10. The CDR3 covers 15 residues. This CDR3 is CASSPPTGIGTEAFF. The CDR3 nucleotides read TGTGCCAGCAGTCCCCCGACAGGGATAGGCACTGAAGCTTTCTTT.

The V and J genes are TRBV3-1 (or the pseudogene TRBV3-2) and TRBJ1-1; no clear D. Trimming left V 0 bases short and J 3 bases short, with 8 bases between. The CDR3 consists of 14 residues. The V gene's germline CDR1 is LGHDT and CDR2 YNNKEL (reference sequence). The DNA of the CDR3 is TGTGCCAGCAGCCAAGAGGGCAGATACACTGAAGCTTTCTTT. It specifies CASSQEGRYTEAFF.

The rearrangement links TRBV29-1 to TRBJ2-7; D not certain. V was shortened by 3 bases and J by 6 bases, with 12 bases between the two germline ends. Germline assignment: CDR1 SQVTM and CDR2 ANQGSEA. The CDR3 consists of 12 residues. The CDR3 DNA follows: TGCAGCGTTGACGTGGGCGAAGGCGAGCAGTACTTC. This gives the protein CSVDVGEGEQYF.

V and J are TRBV9 and TRBJ2-2, with D perhaps TRBD2 (6 bases). The CDR3 consists of 16 residues. V was cut by 3 bases and J by 1 base, with 13 bases left in between. Germline CDR1 SGDLS, CDR2 YYNGEE. CDR3 loop: CASSAASDLNTGELFF. Written as DNA, the CDR3 is TGTGCCAGCAGCGCGGCTAGCGACTTGAACACCGGGGAGCTGTTTTTT.

This clone came up a few times. This chain links TRBV19 with TRBJ2-7; the D gene is possibly TRBD2 (6 bases). The germline CDR1 and CDR2 sequences are LNHDA and SQIVND (reference sequence). There are 14 residues in the CDR3. V lost 5 bases and J lost 4, with 15 bases in between. In DNA, the CDR3 is TGTGCCAGTAGTTATGGGACTGCCTCGTACGAGCAGTACTTC. This encodes CASSYGTASYEQYF.

J is TRBJ1-1 and V is TRBV28, with a possible D match to TRBD1 (5 bases). The V end lost 4 bases, the J end lost 0 bases, and 18 bases lay between the germline ends. Germline V gives CDR1 MDHEN, CDR2 SYDVKM. The CDR3 is 17 residues long. CDR3 DNA: TGTGCCAGCAGTTACCCCTCGCCAGGGATCATGAACACTGAAGCTTTCTTT. It codes for CASSYPSPGIMNTEAFF.

The rearrangement links TRBV4-3 to TRBJ2-5; D call uncertain. The CDR3 is 18 residues long. Germline V gene lookup returns CDR1 LGHNA and CDR2 YSLEER. V lost 0 bases, J lost 1 base, and 18 bases lay in between. The CDR3 sequence is CASSQEVTPGYLQETQYF. The CDR3 DNA follows: TGCGCCAGCAGCCAAGAAGTAACGCCCGGGTACCTCCAAGAGACCCAGTACTTC.

J is TRBJ1-5 and V is TRBV4-1; D gene ambiguous. The germline V gene has CDR1 MGHRA and CDR2 YSYEKL. Between the trimmed V and J ends, which lost 0 bases and 3 bases, there was a span of 9 bases. The CDR3 is made up of 15 amino acids. The CDR3 sequence is CASSQDSRDNQPQHF. CDR3 nucleotides: TGCGCCAGCAGCCAAGATAGCCGGGACAATCAGCCCCAGCATTTT.

The sample holds a few counts of this clone. This rearrangement joins TRBV5-1 to TRBJ2-5; 7 nucleotides line up with TRBD2. V gave up 1 base and J gave up 1 base; unmatched junction bases: 1. The CDR3 spans 14 residues. Germline loops: CDR1 SGHRS, CDR2 YFSETQ. The CDR3 sequence is CASSLSGGQETQYF. The CDR3 DNA reads as TGCGCCAGCAGCTTGTCGGGGGGCCAAGAGACCCAGTACTTC. The full variable domain, its missing parts supplied by reference TRBV5-1 and TRBJ2-5, is KAGVTQTPRYLIKTRGQQVTLSCSPISGHRSVSWYQQTPGQGLQFLFEYFSETQRNKGNFPGRFSGRQFSNSRSEMNVSTLELGDSALYLCASSLSGGQETQYFGPGTRLLVL.

The J gene is TRBJ1-1, the V gene TRBV7-3, with 8 bases identical to TRBD1. Germline-derived CDR1 and CDR2 are SGHTA and FQGTGA. The CDR3 length is 13 residues. V lost 3 bases and J lost 5; bases outside the gene matches: 2. The CDR3 here is CASSFGQGTEAFF. The CDR3 DNA is TGTGCCAGCAGCTTTGGACAGGGTACTGAAGCTTTCTTT.

CDR3 loop: CASSQDGSGNRVSEQFF. The DNA for the CDR3 is TGCGCCAGCAGCCAAGACGGGAGCGGGAATAGGGTCAGTGAGCAGTTCTTC. V and J are TRBV4-3 and TRBJ2-1; 7 positions match TRBD2. The CDR3 covers 17 residues. The germline V gene has CDR1 LGHNA and CDR2 YSLEER. With 0 bases clipped from V and 9 bases from J, the junction kept 14 bases outside the gene matches.

This rearrangement joins TRBV28 to TRBJ1-5; 7 bases align to TRBD1. Looked up from germline, CDR1 is MDHEN and CDR2 is SYDVKM. Trimming took 7 bases from V and 0 from J; bases not matched to a gene: 6. The CDR3 length is 15 residues. The CDR3 DNA reads TGTGCCAGCAACAAACAGGGGTATAGCAATCAGCCCCAGCATTTT. This encodes CASNKQGYSNQPQHF.

J is TRBJ2-7 and V is TRBV27; D is ambiguous. This CDR3 contains 15 residues. Looked up from germline, CDR1 is MNHEY and CDR2 is SMNVEV (reference sequence). V gave up 0 bases and J gave up 5 bases, with 14 bases separating them. CDR3 DNA sequence: TGTGCCAGCAGTTTATCGTCACAGAAGGTGAACGAGCAGTACTTC. This gives the protein CASSLSSQKVNEQYF.

The chain uses TRBV10-3 and TRBJ2-5, with 7 bases matching TRBD2. Germline values: CDR1 ENHRY, CDR2 SYGVKD. The CDR3 covers 15 residues. J lost 1 base, V lost 4 bases, and 6 bases had no gene match. The DNA for the CDR3 is TGTGCCATCAGTGTAGGCGGGAGCATCCAAGAGACCCAGTACTTC. Protein product: CAISVGGSIQETQYF.

This chain connects TRBV6-2 or TRBV6-3 to TRBJ2-5, with D maybe TRBD2 (7 bases). Trimming stripped 6 bases from V and 10 bases from J, with 18 bases between. This CDR3 is 13 amino acids long. Germline lookup yields CDR1 MNHEY and CDR2 SVGEGT. The CDR3 DNA is TGTGCCAGCAGCCCCTTGACTAGGGGGGGCCAGTACTTC. Amino acid sequence: CASSPLTRGGQYF.